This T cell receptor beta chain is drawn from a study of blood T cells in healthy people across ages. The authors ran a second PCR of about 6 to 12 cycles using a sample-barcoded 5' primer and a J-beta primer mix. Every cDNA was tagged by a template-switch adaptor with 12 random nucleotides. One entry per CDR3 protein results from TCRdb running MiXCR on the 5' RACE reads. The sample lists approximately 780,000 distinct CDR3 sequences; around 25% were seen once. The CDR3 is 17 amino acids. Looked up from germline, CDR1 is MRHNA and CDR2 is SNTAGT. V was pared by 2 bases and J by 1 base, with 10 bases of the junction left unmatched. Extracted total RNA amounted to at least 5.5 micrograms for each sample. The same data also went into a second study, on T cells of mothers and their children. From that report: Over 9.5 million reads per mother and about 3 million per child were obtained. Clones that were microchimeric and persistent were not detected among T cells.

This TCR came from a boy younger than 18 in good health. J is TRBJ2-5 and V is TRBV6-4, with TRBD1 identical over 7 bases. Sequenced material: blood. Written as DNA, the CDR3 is TGTGCCAGCAGTGACCGACAGGGTAAAAGCCCCCAAGAGACCCAGTACTTC. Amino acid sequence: CASSDRQGKSPQETQYF.